The entry below describes one T cell receptor (beta chain). The sample comes from a study of blood T cell repertoires in COVID-19. Across the whole study: PBMCs, B-cell-depleted T cells, or T cells provided the cDNA or gDNA that made up the material.

Between the trimmed V and J ends, which lost 3 bases and 2 bases, there was a span of 14 bases. The germline gives CDR1 DFQATT, CDR2 SNEGSKA (reference sequence). CDR3 length: 14 residues. This table comes from immunoSEQ multiplex PCR, and its TCRdb copy is limited to in-frame clones, with some not included. The repertoire holds some 460,000 clones, with approximately 90% as singletons. The receptor was derived from a woman aged 18-29 years with acute COVID-19. The V call is TRBV20-1, the J call TRBJ2-7; D possibly corresponds to TRBD2 (5 bases). Material: PBMCs or T cells enriched from blood (not recorded which). The chain's CDR3 is CSASFRGPPYEQYF. CDR3 coding DNA: TGCAGTGCTAGTTTCCGCGGGCCTCCCTACGAGCAGTACTTC.